This record concerns one TCR beta chain sequence. Its specificity is not known. Primers included in the PCR were 60 Vbeta and 13 Jbeta primers. TCRdb's copy holds only in-frame clones and misses some; the assay was immunoSEQ multiplex PCR. Of some 110,000 clones listed, roughly 73% were seen once; the top ten hold 4% to 5.5%. This record belongs to a study of cytomegalovirus exposure and HLA in healthy donors. Study outcomes and limitations: Evidence from a later analysis indicated that most CMV-associated TCR beta chains looked HLA-restricted. Rarity held for most TCR sequences, but there were some public TCRs that occurred in many donors.

The CDR3 totals 13 residues. The junction had 3 bases not matched to a gene; V was cut back by 2 bases and J by 9 bases. CDR1 SGHTA and CDR2 FQGNSA come from the germline V gene. This rearrangement joins TRBV7-2 to TRBJ1-2; 10 bases agree with TRBD1. The specimen was PBMCs. This TCR derives from a man aged 55 to 70 in good health and CMV-seropositive. CDR3 loop: CASSLRQGARYTF. CDR3 nucleotides: TGTGCCAGCAGCTTAAGACAGGGGGCTCGCTACACCTTC. Full variable domain (outside the CDR3, taken from reference TRBV7-2 and TRBJ1-2): GAGVSQSPSNKVTEKGKDVELRCDPISGHTALYWYRQSLGQGLEFLIYFQGNSAPDKSGLPSDRFSAERTGGSVSTLTIQRTQQEDSAVYLCASSLRQGARYTFGSGTRLTVV.